This T cell receptor (beta chain) came from a study of T cell repertoires in ileal Crohn's disease. Findings of the study overall: High-frequency clones were more common in sorted CD8 than CD4 cells.

About this clone: The antigen is not known.

Measured with immunoSEQ multiplex PCR; TCRdb has only the in-frame clones, and not every one. This sample yields some 30,000 clones, of which approximately 78% are seen a single time; roughly 6% belongs to the top ten. Looked up from germline, CDR1 is SGHAT and CDR2 is FQNNGV. CDR3 length: 14 residues. The V and J ends lost 4 bases and 7 bases respectively, with 13 bases between them. The gene calls are TRBV11-2 and TRBJ1-4; D is undetermined. The specimen was ileal tissue. The receptor was isolated from an adult with Crohn's disease. CDR3 sequence reads: CASSSPSRIEKLFF. In nucleotides, the CDR3 is TGTGCCAGCAGCTCCCCGTCGCGTATTGAAAAACTGTTTTTT.